This T cell receptor (beta chain) originates from a study of blood T cell repertoires in COVID-19. Whole-study context: The United States, Italy and Spain provided the acute and convalescent COVID-19 samples.

Cohort 3 donors counted as recovered after two negative PCRs, clearance, or resolved symptoms. Per the original data handling: Reference gene primer amplification gave nucleated cell count estimates. Sequencing was performed with immunoSEQ multiplex PCR; in TCRdb, only in-frame clones are kept and a portion is missing. D and trimming come from the DNA, and the V and J calls and clone size come from that table. This sample yields around 160,000 clones, of which approximately 88% are seen a single time; 10% to 15% belongs to the top ten. This sequence was found in a woman between 55 and 75 years old who had recovered from COVID-19. The material sequenced was PBMCs or T cells enriched from blood (not recorded which).

CDR3 in amino acids: CASSLLTGNYGYTF. The DNA of the CDR3 is TGTGCCAGCAGCCTATTGACAGGCAATTATGGCTACACCTTC. The V call is TRBV7-9, the J call TRBJ1-2, with D perhaps matching TRBD1 (6 bases). CDR1 is SEHNR and CDR2 is FQNEAQ in the germline V gene (reference sequence). The CDR3 sequence is 14 residues long. Between the trimmed V and J ends, which lost 5 bases and 5 bases, there was a span of 15 bases.